Listed below are T cell receptor beta chains from one sample, sequenced in a study of vaccination and CD4 T cells after COVID-19. TCRdb re-analysed the PCR reads in MiXCR, keeping a single row per CDR3 protein. The data hold about 4,400 distinct CDR3 sequences, with roughly a fifth observed a single time. These receptors lack a known antigen. Sequenced input: CD4+ T cells from blood, cultured in vitro. The receptors were gathered from a human donor who had recovered from COVID-19. Both conserved end residues are part of each CDR3. Fields, in order: J gene, clone size, D gene, V gene, CDR3 protein, CDR3 DNA. A D gene is named only where the DNA matches it firmly. The listing skips clone size in some rows; elsewhere it reads once, few, many or a size class.

J gene: TRBJ1-1
clone size: medium-sized
D gene: TRBD1
V gene: TRBV20-1
CDR3 protein: CSAMQGARINEAFF
CDR3 DNA: TGCAGTGCTATGCAGGGGGCGCGTATAAATGAAGCTTTCTTT

J gene: TRBJ2-1
clone size: .
D gene: TRBD2
V gene: TRBV6-1
CDR3 protein: CASSRSGAYNEQFF
CDR3 DNA: TGTGCCAGCAGTAGGAGCGGGGCCTACAATGAGCAGTTCTTC

J gene: TRBJ1-4
clone size: few
D gene: .
V gene: TRBV2
CDR3 protein: CASSVQGRGEKLFF
CDR3 DNA: TGTGCCAGCAGTGTACAGGGACGGGGTGAAAAACTGTTTTTT

J gene: TRBJ2-1
clone size: .
D gene: .
V gene: TRBV6-1
CDR3 protein: CASSGLTYNEQFF
CDR3 DNA: TGTGCCAGCAGCGGACTGACCTACAATGAGCAGTTCTTC

J gene: TRBJ2-1
clone size: few
D gene: .
V gene: TRBV19
CDR3 protein: CASSISGTTSYNEQFF
CDR3 DNA: TGTGCCAGTAGTATCTCCGGGACCACCTCCTACAATGAGCAGTTCTTC

J gene: TRBJ1-5
clone size: .
D gene: .
V gene: TRBV7-3
CDR3 protein: CASSLPGRGQPQHF
CDR3 DNA: TGTGCCAGCAGCTTACCCGGGAGGGGTCAGCCCCAGCATTTT

J gene: TRBJ1-2
clone size: .
D gene: TRBD1
V gene: TRBV29-1
CDR3 protein: CSVTTPGGDRGRDGYTF
CDR3 DNA: TGCAGCGTTACCACCCCAGGGGGGGACAGGGGACGTGATGGCTACACCTTC

J gene: TRBJ1-6
clone size: .
D gene: .
V gene: TRBV6-1
CDR3 protein: CATRTQQRTPLHF
CDR3 DNA: TGTGCCACTCGGACCCAACAGCGCACCCCCCTCCACTTT

J gene: TRBJ2-5
clone size: .
D gene: TRBD2
V gene: TRBV11-2
CDR3 protein: CASSLDGGEGQETQYF
CDR3 DNA: TGTGCCAGCAGCTTAGACGGGGGGGAAGGTCAAGAGACCCAGTACTTC

J gene: TRBJ2-7
clone size: .
D gene: TRBD1
V gene: TRBV15
CDR3 protein: CATSNRDRVYEQYF
CDR3 DNA: TGTGCCACCAGCAACCGGGACAGGGTCTACGAGCAGTACTTC